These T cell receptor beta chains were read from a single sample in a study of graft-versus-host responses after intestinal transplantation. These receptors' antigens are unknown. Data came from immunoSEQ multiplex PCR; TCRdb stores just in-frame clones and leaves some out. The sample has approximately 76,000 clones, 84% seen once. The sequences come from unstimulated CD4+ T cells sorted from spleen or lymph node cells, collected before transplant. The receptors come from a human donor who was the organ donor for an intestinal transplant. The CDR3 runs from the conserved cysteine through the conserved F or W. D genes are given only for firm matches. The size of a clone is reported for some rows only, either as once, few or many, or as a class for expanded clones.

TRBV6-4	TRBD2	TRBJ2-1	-	TGTGCCAGCAGTGACTTTACTAGCGGGGCGGTCAATGAGCAGTTCTTC	CASSDFTSGAVNEQFF
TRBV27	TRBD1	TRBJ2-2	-	TGTGCCAGCAGTTTAACAGGGGTCGGGGAGCTGTTTTTT	CASSLTGVGELFF
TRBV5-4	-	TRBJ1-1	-	TGTGCCAGCAGCTCAGGGGCGAGGGGAGCTTTCTTT	CASSSGARGAFF
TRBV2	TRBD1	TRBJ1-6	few	TGTGCCAGCAGTGACAGGGGGCGTAATTCACCCCTCCACTTT	CASSDRGRNSPLHF
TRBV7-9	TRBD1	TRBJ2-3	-	TGTGCCAGCAGCTTACTGGCAGGGGGCGGAGATACGCAGTATTTT	CASSLLAGGGDTQYF
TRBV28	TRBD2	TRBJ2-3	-	TGTGCCAGCAGATCTAGCGGGGGTCCTGGGAATACGCAGTATTTT	CASRSSGGPGNTQYF
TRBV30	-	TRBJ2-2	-	TGTGCCTGGAGTAGGGGAGGAAACGCCGGGGAGCTGTTTTTT	CAWSRGGNAGELFF
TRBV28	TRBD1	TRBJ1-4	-	TGTGCCATATCATACAGACAGGGAGTACGTGAAAAACTGTTTTTT	CAISYRQGVREKLFF
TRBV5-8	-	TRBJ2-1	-	TGTGCCAGTGGCTGGAGCTCCTACAATGAGCAGTTCTTC	CASGWSSYNEQFF
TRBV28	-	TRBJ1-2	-	TGTGCCAGCAGCGACAGCCACTATGGCTACACCTTC	CASSDSHYGYTF
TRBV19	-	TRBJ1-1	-	TGTGCCAGTAGTATGGGGCAGATCCGCACTGAAGCTTTCTTT	CASSMGQIRTEAFF
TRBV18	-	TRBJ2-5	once	TGTGCCAGCTCACCATTCACAGCAAAAGAGACCCAGTACTTC	CASSPFTAKETQYF
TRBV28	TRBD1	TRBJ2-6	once	TGTGCCAGCAAAGGGGGCACTTGGGCCAACGTCCTGACTTTC	CASKGGTWANVLTF
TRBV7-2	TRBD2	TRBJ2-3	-	TGTGCCAGCAGCTTACTTGTAGCGGGGGCACTCACAGATACGCAGTATTTT	CASSLLVAGALTDTQYF
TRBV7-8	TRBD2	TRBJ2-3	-	TGTGCCAGCGCTAGCGGGGGGGCAGGTACGCAGTATTTT	CASASGGAGTQYF
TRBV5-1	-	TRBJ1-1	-	TGCGCCAGCAGCTTCACAGGGCTCAACACTGAAGCTTTCTTT	CASSFTGLNTEAFF
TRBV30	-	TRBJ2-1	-	TGTGCCTGGGGACAAGGCAATGAGCAGTTCTTC	CAWGQGNEQFF
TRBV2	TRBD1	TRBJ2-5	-	TGTGCCAGCAGTCGACAGGGCGGCAGGGAGACCCAGTACTTC	CASSRQGGRETQYF
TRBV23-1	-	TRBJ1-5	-	TGCGCCAGCAGTCAATTTGGCAGGTGGGCCAATCAGCCCCAGCATTTT	CASSQFGRWANQPQHF
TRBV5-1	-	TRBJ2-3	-	TGCGCCAGCAGCTTTTTTGGTGGAGGTGGCACAGATACGCAGTATTTT	CASSFFGGGGTDTQYF
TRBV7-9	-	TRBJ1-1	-	TGTGCCAGCAGCTTAGAATACGGGGAGGCTTTCTTT	CASSLEYGEAFF
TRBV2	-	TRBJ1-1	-	TGTGCCAGCAGTCCCCGGGTTGGGAACACTGAAGCTTTCTTT	CASSPRVGNTEAFF
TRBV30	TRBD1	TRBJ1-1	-	TGTGCCGGAAAGGGACAGGGGGCGAGTAGGAACACTGAAGCTTTCTTT	CAGKGQGASRNTEAFF
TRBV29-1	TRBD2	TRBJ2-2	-	TGCAGCATTTCTAGCGGGGGGACCACCGGGGAGCTGTTTTTT	CSISSGGTTGELFF
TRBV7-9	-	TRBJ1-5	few	TGTGCCAGCAGCTTAGGTGGCTCCCAGCATTTT	CASSLGGSQHF
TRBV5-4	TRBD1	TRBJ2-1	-	TGTGCCAGCAGCACCTTACAGACAGGGAACAATGAGCAGTTCTTC	CASSTLQTGNNEQFF
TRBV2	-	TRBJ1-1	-	TGTGCCAGCAAGACTCTCTCCCAGAACACTGAAGCTTTCTTT	CASKTLSQNTEAFF
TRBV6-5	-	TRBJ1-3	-	TGTGCCAGCAGTTACGGGGGGGCGGCTGGAAACACCATATATTTT	CASSYGGAAGNTIYF
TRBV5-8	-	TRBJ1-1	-	TGTGCCAGCAGCTTCAACAGGCAGAACACTGAAGCTTTCTTT	CASSFNRQNTEAFF
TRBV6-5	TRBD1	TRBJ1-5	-	TGTGCCAGCAGCACAGGGACAGCCTCAAATCAGCCCCAGCATTTT	CASSTGTASNQPQHF
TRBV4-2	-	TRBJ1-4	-	TGTGCCAGCAGCCAAGTGATGGTCACGGGGGGGATAATGGAAAAACTGTTTTTT	CASSQVMVTGGIMEKLFF
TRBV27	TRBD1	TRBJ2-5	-	TGTGCCAGCAGTCCGTCGGACAGGGGAGATGGGACCCAGTACTTC	CASSPSDRGDGTQYF
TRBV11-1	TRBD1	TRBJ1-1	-	TGTGCCAGCAGCCCCCGGACAGGGGCTGAAGCTTTCTTT	CASSPRTGAEAFF
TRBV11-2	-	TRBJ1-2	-	TGTGCCAGCAGCCGCGGGAATGGCTATGGCTACACCTTC	CASSRGNGYGYTF
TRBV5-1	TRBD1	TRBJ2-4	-	TGCGCCAGCAGGGGACAGGGTCTAAACATTCAGTACTTC	CASRGQGLNIQYF
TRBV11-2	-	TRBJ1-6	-	TGTGCCAGCAGCTTCGGACTGGGGACACCCCTCCACTTT	CASSFGLGTPLHF
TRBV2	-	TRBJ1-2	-	TGTGCCAGCAGCGACAGTTACTATGGCTACACCTTC	CASSDSYYGYTF
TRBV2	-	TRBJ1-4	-	TGTGCCAGCAATACTATAACAACTAATGAAAAACTGTTTTTT	CASNTITTNEKLFF
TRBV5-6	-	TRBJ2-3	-	TGTGCCAGCAGCTTAACTAGCACAGATACGCAGTATTTT	CASSLTSTDTQYF
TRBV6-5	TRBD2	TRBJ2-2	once	TGTGCCAGCAGTTACGTAGCGGGGGGGCAAAGGGAGCTGTTTTTT	CASSYVAGGQRELFF
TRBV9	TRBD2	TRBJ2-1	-	TGTGCCAGCAGCGTATATGGAAGCGGGGGGGCGCTTGAGCAGTTCTTC	CASSVYGSGGALEQFF
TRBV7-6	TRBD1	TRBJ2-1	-	TGTGCCAGCAGCTTAGGGATGAGCAGGGGGATTCGGAATGAGCAGTTCTTC	CASSLGMSRGIRNEQFF
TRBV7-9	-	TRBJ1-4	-	TGTGCCAGCAGCTTAGCTAAGGGGTTTACTAATGAAAAACTGTTTTTT	CASSLAKGFTNEKLFF
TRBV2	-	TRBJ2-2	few	TGTGCCAGCAGTACCCCGGTCGGCGGGGAGCTGTTTTTT	CASSTPVGGELFF
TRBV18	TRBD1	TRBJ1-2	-	TGTGCCAGCTCACCCACAGGGGTTTACATCTATGGCTACACCTTC	CASSPTGVYIYGYTF
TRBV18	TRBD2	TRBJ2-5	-	TGTGCCAGCTCACCAGGGACTAGCCAAGAGACCCAGTACTTC	CASSPGTSQETQYF
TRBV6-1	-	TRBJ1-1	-	TGTGCCAGCAGTGAAGAGCGTAACGGGAACACTGAAGCTTTCTTT	CASSEERNGNTEAFF
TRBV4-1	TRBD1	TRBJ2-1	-	TGCGCCAGCAGCCCCCTTGGGCGCAGGGGGCATAATGAGCAGTTCTTC	CASSPLGRRGHNEQFF
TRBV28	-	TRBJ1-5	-	TGTGCCAGCAGTCCCCTTTTAGGCGGGGGGAATCAGCCCCAGCATTTT	CASSPLLGGGNQPQHF
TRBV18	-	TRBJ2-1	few	TGTGCCAGCTCACCAAAATCGGGTGAGAATGAGCAGTTCTTC	CASSPKSGENEQFF
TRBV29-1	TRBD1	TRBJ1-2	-	TGCAGCGTCCAGGGGGACCACAGGGTATCGCGTTATGGCTACACCTTC	CSVQGDHRVSRYGYTF
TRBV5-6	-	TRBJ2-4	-	TGTGCCAGTAGCGGCCTGATACAGGGTTTTGACATTCAGTACTTC	CASSGLIQGFDIQYF
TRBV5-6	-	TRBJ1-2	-	TGTGCCAGCAGCCCGCAGGGGTTTCATGGCTACACCTTC	CASSPQGFHGYTF
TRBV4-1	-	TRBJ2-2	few	TGCGCCAGCAGCCAAGATAATGGACAGTTTACGAACACCGGGGAGCTGTTTTTT	CASSQDNGQFTNTGELFF
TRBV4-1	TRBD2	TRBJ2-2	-	TGCGCCAGCAGCCAAGATTCACGGGGGGGCTTCACCGGGGAGCTGTTTTTT	CASSQDSRGGFTGELFF
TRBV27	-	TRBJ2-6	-	TGTGCCAGCAGTCCCCGGGGTTCTGGGGCCAACGTCCTGACTTTC	CASSPRGSGANVLTF
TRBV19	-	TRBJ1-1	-	TGTGCCAGTCGAACAACCTCCAGGGGCTCGCTGGCTGAAGCTTTCTTT	CASRTTSRGSLAEAFF
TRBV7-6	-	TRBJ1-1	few	TGTGCCGTCCTGGGGGCTGGCACTGAAGCTTTCTTT	CAVLGAGTEAFF
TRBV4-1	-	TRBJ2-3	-	TGCGCCAGCAGCCCAGAGAGAGTAGGCACAGATACGCAGTATTTT	CASSPERVGTDTQYF
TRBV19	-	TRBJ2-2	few	TGTGCCAGTAGTCTCAGGCCCACCGGGGAGCTGTTTTTT	CASSLRPTGELFF